Here is one T cell receptor (beta chain) with its context. Its target is not known. Naive CD8 cells comprised CD45RO-negative, CCR7-positively selected cells, excluding terminally differentiated effector memory CD45RA+ cells. The sample is drawn from a study of shared clonotypes between healthy human individuals. Study-level findings and limits: Memory subsets generally showed lower estimated richness than naive subsets.

Sequencing used immunoSEQ multiplex PCR; TCRdb keeps in-frame clones, though not all of them. This sample yields over 2,000,000 clones, of which roughly 95% are seen a single time; under 2% belongs to the top ten. CDR1 and CDR2 from the germline V gene are SGHVS and FQNEAQ. This CDR3 is built from 17 residues. V lost 8 bases and J 2 bases, leaving 22 bases between the germline ends. This clonotype originated in a man between 18 and 29 years old in good health. Some clones in this sample may be carry-over from other donors' samples. The chain employs TRBV7-8 and TRBJ2-1; D might be TRBD1 or TRBD2, each matching 5 bases. The sample consisted of naive CD8+ T cells from PBMCs. The CDR3 spells CASGPRAGTSPYNEQFF. The CDR3 DNA follows: TGTGCCAGCGGCCCCCGCGCCGGGACCAGTCCCTACAATGAGCAGTTCTTC.